Presented here are 6 T cell receptor beta chains from one specimen sequenced in a study of RUNX1 and TCR beta rearrangement in T-cell leukemia. The sequenced amplicons covered TCR beta DJ as well as VDJ rearrangements. One entry per CDR3 protein, called by TCRdb with MiXCR from the PCR reads. The data hold some 250 distinct CDR3 sequences, with around 32% observed a single time. Sequenced input: blood. Receptor source: a male donor with T-cell acute lymphoblastic leukemia.

By sample share, this clonotype is large (0.1 to 1%). The V and J genes are TRBV12-3 or TRBV12-4 and TRBJ1-2; 7 bases agree with TRBD1. V was pared by 5 bases and J by 4 bases, with 10 bases of the junction left unmatched. This CDR3 is 15 amino acids long. CDR3 DNA: TGTGCCAGCAGTCCCCCGACAGGGCCCTTCTATGGCTACACCTTC. The encoded protein is CASSPPTGPFYGYTF.

Comments on this clonotype: Just one base apart from a much larger clone, this may be a read error. The chain couples TRBV3-1 to TRBJ2-1, with 11 nucleotides matching TRBD2. Germline V gives CDR1 LGHDT, CDR2 YNNKEL (reference sequence). This CDR3 is built from 15 residues. The CDR3 nucleotides read TGTGTCAGCAGTCTAGCGGGGGGACTCTACAATGAGCAGTTCTTC. Its translation is CVSSLAGGLYNEQFF.

This clonotype is termed medium-sized. Here the CDR3 reads CASTSPGLVVYEQYF. CDR3 in DNA: TGTGCCAGCACCTCGCCGGGACTAGTTGTCTACGAGCAGTACTTC. The chain combines TRBV28 with TRBJ2-7, with 8 positions matching TRBD2. Unmatched junction bases numbered 11, after V lost 7 bases and J lost 3 bases. The CDR3 contains 15 residues. Per the germline V gene, CDR1 is MDHEN and CDR2 is SYDVKM.

In its sample, this clonotype ranks as large. This rearrangement joins TRBV7-9 to TRBJ2-1, with TRBD1 identical over 7 bases. This CDR3 has 13 residues. V dropped 5 bases and J dropped 5; count of bases not matched to a gene: 3. In germline, CDR1 is SEHNR, CDR2 FQNEAQ (reference sequence). The CDR3 DNA sequence: TGTGCCAGCAGCCGACAGGGTGACAATGAGCAGTTCTTC. This encodes CASSRQGDNEQFF.

Judged by abundance, this clonotype is large. The chain combines TRBV5-1 with TRBJ1-4; D is unclear. V gave up 0 bases and J gave up 6 bases, with 6 bases separating them. This CDR3 is 13 amino acids long. CDR1 is SGHRS and CDR2 is YFSETQ in the germline V gene. DNA of the CDR3: TGCGCCAGCAGCTTGGGGACCGATGAAAAACTGTTTTTT. The encoded protein is CASSLGTDEKLFF.

The gene calls are TRBV2 and TRBJ1-5, with no clear D. Germline V lookup: CDR1 SNHLY, CDR2 FYNNEI. The length of the CDR3 is 11 residues. Trimming cost V 8 bases and J 4 bases, with 6 bases left between them. CDR3 loop: CASGPNQPQHF. CDR3 nucleotides: TGTGCCAGCGGACCAAATCAGCCCCAGCATTTT.